A selection of T cell receptor beta chains follows, all from one sample in a study of CD8+ T cells in alopecia areata. Assay used: immunoSEQ multiplex PCR; TCRdb lists only in-frame clones, some missing. The sample has under 200,000 clones, approximately 57% seen once. The sequences come from CD4+ T cells sorted from blood, collected at week 24, from a patient treated with tofacitinib. These receptors all come from a human donor with alopecia areata. Both conserved end residues are part of each CDR3. Each record gives: J gene, D gene, clone size, V gene, CDR3 DNA, CDR3 protein. D genes are given only for firm matches. Only part of the rows carry a size: once, few, many, or a class if the clone is expanded.

J: TRBJ2-1
D: .
size: few
V: TRBV30
DNA: TGTGCCTGGAGTGTACTTGGGGGCGAGAGCTCCTACAATGAGCAGTTCTTC
CDR3: CAWSVLGGESSYNEQFF

J: TRBJ2-7
D: TRBD2
size: .
V: TRBV7-2
DNA: TGTGCCAGCAGCTGGGACTCAGCGGGGGCCTACGAGCAGTACTTC
CDR3: CASSWDSAGAYEQYF

J: TRBJ2-3
D: .
size: .
V: TRBV7-9
DNA: TGTGCCAGCAACCCGTTGGGGAGCACAGATACGCAGTATTTT
CDR3: CASNPLGSTDTQYF

J: TRBJ2-2
D: .
size: .
V: TRBV5-1
DNA: TGCGCCAGCAGCCAGCCGGGGGCCTCGAACACCGGGGAGCTGTTTTTT
CDR3: CASSQPGASNTGELFF

J: TRBJ2-7
D: .
size: .
V: TRBV29-1
DNA: TGCAGCGTTGAAGATCGGTTCAGGGGAGGGTCCCACGAGCAGTACTTC
CDR3: CSVEDRFRGGSHEQYF

J: TRBJ2-5
D: .
size: few
V: TRBV5-1
DNA: TGCGCCAGCAGCGCGGGGGACAGCCAAGAGACCCAGTACTTC
CDR3: CASSAGDSQETQYF

J: TRBJ1-1
D: .
size: few
V: TRBV6-6
DNA: TGTGCCAGCAGCCAACAAGACACTGAAGCTTTCTTT
CDR3: CASSQQDTEAFF

J: TRBJ2-4
D: TRBD1
size: .
V: TRBV10-3
DNA: TGTGCCATCAGTGAGTCAGGGTTCCAGGTCGGGACAGGGCCAAACATTCAGTACTTC
CDR3: CAISESGFQVGTGPNIQYF

J: TRBJ2-1
D: TRBD2
size: .
V: TRBV6-5
DNA: TGTGCCAGCAGTTACTCGACCATCGGGGGGGCTGGGGAGCAGTTCTTC
CDR3: CASSYSTIGGAGEQFF

J: TRBJ1-5
D: .
size: .
V: TRBV5-6
DNA: TGTGCCAGCACCCGGGGGCTAGACGATCAGCCCCAGCATTTT
CDR3: CASTRGLDDQPQHF

J: TRBJ2-7
D: .
size: .
V: TRBV6-5
DNA: TGTGCCAGCAGTTACGGGACCTCCTACGAGCAGTACTTC
CDR3: CASSYGTSYEQYF

J: TRBJ1-6
D: TRBD1
size: .
V: TRBV6-5
DNA: TGTGCCAGCAGTGACCGACAGGGTGATTCACCCCTCCACTTT
CDR3: CASSDRQGDSPLHF

J: TRBJ2-3
D: TRBD1
size: .
V: TRBV29-1
DNA: TGCAGCGCCAGACAGGGCGGGACAGATACGCAGTATTTT
CDR3: CSARQGGTDTQYF

J: TRBJ1-6
D: .
size: .
V: TRBV30
DNA: TGTGCCTGGAGTGTACGTCCCGCGGCGAATTCACCCCTCCACTTT
CDR3: CAWSVRPAANSPLHF

J: TRBJ2-4
D: .
size: once
V: TRBV2
DNA: TGTGCCAGCAGTTTTACTAGCATCAAAAACATTCAGTACTTC
CDR3: CASSFTSIKNIQYF

J: TRBJ1-3
D: .
size: .
V: TRBV29-1
DNA: TGCAGCGTTGAAATACGGCAGCTCTCACCAGCTGGAAACACCATATATTTT
CDR3: CSVEIRQLSPAGNTIYF

J: TRBJ1-2
D: TRBD1
size: few
V: TRBV6-5
DNA: TGTGCCAGCAGTTACGCCAGGGGGCCCGCGGGCTACACCTTC
CDR3: CASSYARGPAGYTF

J: TRBJ1-2
D: .
size: few
V: TRBV15
DNA: TGTGCCACCAGCAGGGTGTCAGGGGAATATGGTGGCTACACCTTC
CDR3: CATSRVSGEYGGYTF

J: TRBJ2-2
D: .
size: .
V: TRBV5-6
DNA: TGTGCCAGCAGCTTGCCTTGGACCGGGGAGCTGTTTTTT
CDR3: CASSLPWTGELFF

J: TRBJ2-6
D: .
size: .
V: TRBV11-2
DNA: TGTGCCAGCAGCTTAGATCAGGTGCGGTTCTCTGGGGCCAACGTCCTGACTTTC
CDR3: CASSLDQVRFSGANVLTF